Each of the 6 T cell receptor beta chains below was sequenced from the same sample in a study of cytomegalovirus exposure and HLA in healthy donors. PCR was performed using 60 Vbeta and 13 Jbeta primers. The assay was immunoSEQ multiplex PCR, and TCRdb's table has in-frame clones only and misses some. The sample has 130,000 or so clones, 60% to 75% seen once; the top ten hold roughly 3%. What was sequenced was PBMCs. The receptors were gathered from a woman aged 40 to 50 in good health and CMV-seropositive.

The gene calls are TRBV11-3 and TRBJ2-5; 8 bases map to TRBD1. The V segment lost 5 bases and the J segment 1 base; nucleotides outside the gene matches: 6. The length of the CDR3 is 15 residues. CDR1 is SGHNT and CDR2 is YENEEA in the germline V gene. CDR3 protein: CASSLLRGPQETQYF. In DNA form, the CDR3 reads TGTGCCAGCAGCCTCCTCAGGGGGCCCCAAGAGACCCAGTACTTC.

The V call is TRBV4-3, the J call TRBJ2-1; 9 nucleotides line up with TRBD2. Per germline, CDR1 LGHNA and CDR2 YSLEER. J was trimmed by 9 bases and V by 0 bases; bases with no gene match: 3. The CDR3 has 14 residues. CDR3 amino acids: CASSQETSGGEQFF. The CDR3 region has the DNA TGCGCCAGCAGCCAAGAGACTAGCGGTGGTGAGCAGTTCTTC.

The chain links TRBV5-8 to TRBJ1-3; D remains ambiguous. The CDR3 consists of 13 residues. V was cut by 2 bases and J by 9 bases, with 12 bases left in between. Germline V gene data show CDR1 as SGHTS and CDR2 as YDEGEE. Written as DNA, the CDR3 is TGTGCCAGCAGCTTAAACCGCGAGAGCACCATATATTTT. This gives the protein CASSLNRESTIYF.

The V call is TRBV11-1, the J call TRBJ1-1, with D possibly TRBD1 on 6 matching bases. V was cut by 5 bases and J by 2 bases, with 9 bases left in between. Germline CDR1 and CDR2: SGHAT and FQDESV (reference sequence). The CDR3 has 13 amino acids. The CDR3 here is CASSTTGNTEAFF. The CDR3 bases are TGTGCCAGCAGCACGACAGGAAACACTGAAGCTTTCTTT.

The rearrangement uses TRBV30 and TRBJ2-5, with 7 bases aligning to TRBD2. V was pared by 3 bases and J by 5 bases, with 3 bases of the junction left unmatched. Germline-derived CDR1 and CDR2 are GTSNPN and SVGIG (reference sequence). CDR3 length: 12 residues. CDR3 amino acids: CAWRGGLETQYF. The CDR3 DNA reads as TGTGCCTGGAGGGGGGGGTTGGAGACCCAGTACTTC.

CDR3 sequence (DNA): TGCAGCGTTACGTCTAGACCCTACGAGCAGTACTTC. As protein: CSVTSRPYEQYF. This chain joins TRBV29-1 and TRBJ2-5; D uncertain. The DNA end is a closer match to TRBJ2-7, so the J assignment may be wrong. Germline V gene data show CDR1 as SQVTM and CDR2 as ANQGSEA. The CDR3 spans 12 residues.